This entry lists 19 T cell receptor beta chains sequenced from one sample in a study of CD8 T cells in Susac syndrome. The RNA input was about 0.5 to 1 ug, and it was reverse transcribed with random hexamers. TCRdb used MiXCR to reprocess the immunoSEQ multiplex PCR reads, holding one entry per CDR3 protein. The table lists tens of thousands of distinct CDR3 sequences, 75% to 95% of them singletons. Sequencing input: CD8+ T cells from PBMCs. The receptor set was obtained from a human donor with multiple sclerosis.

This chain joins TRBV14 and TRBJ1-2, with TRBD1 matching 7 bases. Trimming at V came to 5 bases and at J to 1 base, leaving 10 bases not matched to a gene. The CDR3 length is 16 residues. Germline assignment: CDR1 SGHDN and CDR2 FVKESK. CDR3 sequence reads: CASSAWTGENNYGYTF. As DNA, the CDR3 is TGTGCCAGCAGCGCCTGGACAGGAGAGAATAACTATGGCTACACCTTC.

This rearrangement joins TRBV3-1 to TRBJ2-1; D ambiguous. Germline loops: CDR1 LGHDT, CDR2 YNNKEL (reference sequence). CDR3 size: 15 residues. V was shortened by 1 base and J by 0 bases, with 7 bases between the two germline ends. The CDR3 bases are TGTGCCAGCAGCCAAGTGGCTAGCTCCTACAATGAGCAGTTCTTC. Its protein product is CASSQVASSYNEQFF.

Only one count was recorded for this clonotype. This sequence joins TRBV28 and TRBJ1-3; D is possibly TRBD1 (5 bases). CDR3 size: 15 residues. The germline V gene has CDR1 MDHEN and CDR2 SYDVKM. The ends were cut back, 4 bases at V and 0 bases at J, with 10 bases in the middle. DNA of the CDR3: TGTGCCAGCAGTTCGGGACCGCTCTCTGGAAACACCATATATTTT. Protein sequence: CASSSGPLSGNTIYF. Full variable domain (rest looked up from reference TRBV28 and TRBJ1-3): DVKVTQSSRYLVKRTGEKVFLECVQDMDHENMFWYRQDPGLGLRLIYFSYDVKMKEKGDIPEGYSVSREKKERFSLILESASTNQTSMYLCASSSGPLSGNTIYFGEGSWLTVV.

The chain combines TRBV28 with TRBJ2-7; D uncertain. Trimming shortened V by 2 bases and J by 6 bases, and 8 bases separated the two germline ends. Germline CDR1 is MDHEN and CDR2 is SYDVKM. The CDR3 consists of 12 residues. CDR3 DNA sequence: TGTGCCAGCAGTTTACAAGGCCCCGAGCAGTACTTC. Its protein product is CASSLQGPEQYF.

The rearrangement joins TRBV9 to TRBJ2-3; 13 nucleotides agree with TRBD2. J was trimmed by 1 base and V by 4 bases; bases with no gene match: 3. The CDR3 has 16 amino acids. Germline V gene lookup returns CDR1 SGDLS and CDR2 YYNGEE. CDR3 amino acids: CASSPGLAGGTDTQYF. The CDR3, as DNA: TGTGCCAGCAGCCCCGGACTAGCGGGAGGCACAGATACGCAGTATTTT.

This clonotype came up once. The chain uses TRBV11-1 and TRBJ2-2; 7 bases agree with TRBD1. Germline-derived CDR1 and CDR2 are SGHAT and FQDESV (reference sequence). The CDR3 is 16 residues long. Trimming cost V 6 bases and J 3 bases; bases outside gene matches: 10. As DNA, the CDR3 is TGTGCCAGCAGTTTGATCACGGGACAGTACACCGGGGAGCTGTTTTTT. Translating it yields CASSLITGQYTGELFF.

The chain links TRBV28 to TRBJ2-6; D gene uncertain. The CDR3 has 18 residues. Trimming shortened V by 3 bases and J by 3 bases, and 18 bases separated the two germline ends. In germline, CDR1 is MDHEN, CDR2 SYDVKM. CDR3 residues: CASSFVGSSSDGANVLTF. The CDR3 bases are TGTGCCAGCAGTTTTGTCGGTTCTTCCTCTGATGGGGCCAACGTCCTGACTTTC.

V usage is TRBV7-9 and J usage is TRBJ2-7, with TRBD1 identical over 9 bases. In germline, CDR1 is SEHNR, CDR2 FQNEAQ (reference sequence). V lost 6 bases and J lost 3; bases outside the gene matches: 9. This CDR3 has 15 amino acids. In DNA, the CDR3 is TGTGCCAGCAGTTCGCACGACAGGGGGATCTACGAGCAGTACTTC. This translates into CASSSHDRGIYEQYF.

The gene calls are TRBV19 and TRBJ1-2, with a weak D call TRBD1 (5 bases). Germline V gene sequence: CDR1 LNHDA, CDR2 SQIVND (reference sequence). V was cut by 8 bases and J by 6 bases, with 10 bases left in between. There are 11 residues in the CDR3. Here the CDR3 DNA reads TGTGCCAGTGAGGCGGGGGATGGCTACACCTTC. Encoded protein: CASEAGDGYTF.

J is TRBJ2-3 and V is TRBV4-1; no definite D call. The CDR3 length is 15 residues. The germline CDR1 and CDR2 sequences are MGHRA and YSYEKL. The V end lost 0 bases, the J end lost 6 bases, and 13 bases lay between the germline ends. CDR3 DNA: TGCGCCAGCAGCCAAGAGATCTTAATGGTGGATACGCAGTATTTT. Protein: CASSQEILMVDTQYF.

The chain uses TRBV12-3 or TRBV12-4 and TRBJ2-2, with 8 bases that match TRBD2. This CDR3 is built from 18 residues. V lost 7 bases to trimming and J lost 0 bases; unmatched junction nucleotides: 13. The CDR3 DNA sequence: TGTGCCAGCACCACCGCAGTGGGAGCGGGAGCGAACACCGGGGAGCTGTTTTTT. Translation: CASTTAVGAGANTGELFF.

The J gene is TRBJ2-1, the V gene TRBV27; the D gene could be TRBD1 or TRBD2 (5 bases each). This CDR3 region has 15 residues. Germline lookup yields CDR1 MNHEY and CDR2 SMNVEV (reference sequence). V lost 5 bases and J lost 6, with 17 bases in between. In DNA, the CDR3 is TGTGCCAGCAGTCGGGGCCCCTATCGGGGCAATGAGCAGTTCTTC. It codes for CASSRGPYRGNEQFF.

The rearrangement joins TRBV27 to TRBJ2-7; unclear D gene. V lost 6 bases and J 3 bases, leaving 6 bases between the germline ends. This CDR3 is 11 amino acids long. The germline gives CDR1 MNHEY, CDR2 SMNVEV (reference sequence). The CDR3 reads CASRTHYEQYF. CDR3 nucleotide sequence: TGTGCCAGCAGAACACACTACGAGCAGTACTTC.

The chain is built from TRBV9 and TRBJ2-1; TRBD2 agrees at 12 bases. Germline loops: CDR1 SGDLS, CDR2 YYNGEE. Trimming cost V 4 bases and J 5 bases; bases outside gene matches: 4. CDR3 size: 15 residues. DNA of the CDR3: TGTGCCAGCAGCCCTAGCGGGAGGGCCAACAATGAGCAGTTCTTC. This gives the protein CASSPSGRANNEQFF.

The V call is TRBV3-1, the J call TRBJ2-7, with TRBD2 as a possible D gene (6 bases). Trimming removed 1 base from V and 2 bases from J, with 9 bases in between. CDR1 and CDR2 from the germline V gene are LGHDT and YNNKEL (reference sequence). The CDR3 loop spans 14 amino acids. The CDR3 loop is CASSQGGEAYEQYF. CDR3 bases: TGTGCCAGCAGCCAAGGAGGGGAGGCCTACGAGCAGTACTTC.

This rearrangement joins TRBV5-8 to TRBJ2-1; D not resolved. Trimming took off 1 base at V and 5 bases at J, with 7 bases between the two ends. Per the germline V gene, CDR1 is SGHTS and CDR2 is YDEGEE. The CDR3 spans 13 residues. The CDR3 nucleotides are TGTGCCAGCAGCTTGCAATATAACAATGAGCAGTTCTTC. It translates to CASSLQYNNEQFF.

This chain links TRBV9 with TRBJ2-3; the D gene is possibly TRBD2 (5 bases). Trimming removed 0 bases at V and 0 bases at J, with 14 bases between. The CDR3 extends over 17 amino acids. CDR1 and CDR2 (germline): SGDLS, YYNGEE. The CDR3 protein is CASSVGRRGFSTDTQYF. In DNA form, the CDR3 reads TGTGCCAGCAGCGTAGGTCGTCGGGGTTTTAGCACAGATACGCAGTATTTT.

This clonotype came up once. The chain employs TRBV9 and TRBJ2-1; D call uncertain. Looked up from germline, CDR1 is SGDLS and CDR2 is YYNGEE. The CDR3 covers 13 residues. Between the trimmed V and J ends, which lost 0 bases and 12 bases, there was a span of 13 bases. The CDR3 spells CASSVAGPLGQFF. The CDR3 DNA is TGTGCCAGCAGCGTAGCTGGGCCCCTTGGGCAGTTCTTC.

The V gene is TRBV2, the J gene TRBJ2-5, with 10 nucleotides matching TRBD1. V dropped 11 bases and J dropped 4; count of bases not matched to a gene: 7. The V gene's germline CDR1 is SNHLY and CDR2 FYNNEI. The CDR3 contains 13 residues. The CDR3 coding sequence is TGTGCCCGGACAGGGGGGAAAGTAGAGACCCAGTACTTC. Translation gives CARTGGKVETQYF.